Listed below are T cell receptor delta chains from one sample, sequenced in a study of gamma-delta T cells after stem cell transplantation. TCRdb reanalysed the RT-PCR reads via CATT. The sample holds about 1,800 delta-chain clones, 4.5% to 5.5% seen once. Sequenced input: gamma-delta T cells. The receptor source for this set is a human donor. It is not recorded whose cells these are; they may come from a transplant donor. Both conserved end residues are part of each CDR3. Fields, in order: J gene, V gene, CDR3 protein.

TRDJ1 | TRDV2 | CACDSLQTGGYAPDKLIF
TRDJ1 | TRDV2 | CACDTAGIRTGDKLIF
TRDJ3 | TRDV2 | CACDTGVMYSFYTLQMFF
TRDJ1 | TRDV2 | CACDPILGDFADKLIF
TRDJ1 | TRDV2 | CACDTLSPTHTDKLIF
TRDJ1 | TRDV2 | CACDTVSYSWGIQRENTDKLIF
TRDJ1 | TRDV2 | CACDALLGDGADKLIF
TRDJ1 | TRDV2 | CACDTLSAKPGGYADKLIF
TRDJ1 | TRDV2 | CACDTLLNFATATATGLYTDKLIF
TRDJ1 | TRDV2 | CACDTVGENTDKLIF
TRDJ3 | TRDV2 | CACDLWGTEVWYTRQMFF
TRDJ1 | TRDV2 | CACDTLLGGKGLTDKLIF
TRDJ3 | TRDV2 | CACDTPGAHPISCDTRPMIF
TRDJ1 | TRDV2 | CACETVSYSWGIQRENTDKLIF
TRDJ1 | TRDV2 | CACDTVGLGDTLIADKLIF
TRDJ3 | TRDV2 | CACDKLGDTNPEPWDTRQMFF
TRDJ1 | TRDV2 | CACDTAEGDTYTDKLIF
TRDJ3 | TRDV2 | CACDTGGLGDTSPKSSWYTRQMFF
TRDJ3 | TRDV2 | CACDALSFRSFYTLQMFF
TRDJ3 | TRDV2 | CACDTLGDQSYSWDTRQMFF
TRDJ2 | TRDV2 | CACDTVPTLGGDQALTAQLFF
TRDJ1 | TRDV2 | CACDLLDTSLHSTDKLIF
TRDJ1 | TRDV2 | CACDTLGDPFTDKLIF
TRDJ1 | TRDV2 | CACDTLLGDNTPNTGHYTDKLIF
TRDJ1 | TRDV2 | CACDTLWTGYGTDKLIF
TRDJ3 | TRDV2 | CACDTPGDHPSSCDTRQMFF
TRDJ1 | TRDV2 | CACDKLGDTSYTDKLIF
TRDJ1 | TRDV2 | CACDTVLGDTRYTDKLIF
TRDJ1 | TRDV2 | CACDTVTRDTRASTDKLIF
. | TRDV2 | CACDPLPTTVSHTGQLFF
TRDJ1 | TRDV2 | CACDPLGEPYTDKLIF